The entry below gives a single T cell receptor (beta chain) sequence along with its context. V was pared by 7 bases and J by 5 bases, with 18 bases between. CDR1 and CDR2 from the germline V gene are SNHLY and FYNNEI. There are 15 residues in the CDR3. As originally analysed: Nucleated cell counts were estimated from reference gene primer amplification. Clones were sequenced by immunoSEQ multiplex PCR, and TCRdb holds only the in-frame ones, with some missing. The V and J calls and the clone size are those of that table, but D and trimming were determined from the DNA. The data show roughly 150,000 clones, with 83% seen just once and under 2.5% held by the top ten. These data belong to a study of blood T cell repertoires in COVID-19. At the level of the study: Sources were T cells, B-cell-depleted T cells, or PBMCs; the material itself was cDNA or gDNA.

The chain recombines TRBV2 with TRBJ2-1, with D possibly matching TRBD2 (6 bases). Input material: peripheral blood. This receptor was obtained from a woman of 80 years or more with acute or convalescent COVID-19. The CDR3 here is CASILLAPTDNEQFF. CDR3 coding DNA: TGTGCCAGCATCCTGCTAGCGCCGACAGACAATGAGCAGTTCTTC. Filled out from reference TRBV2 and TRBJ2-1, the complete variable domain reads EPEVTQTPSHQVTQMGQEVILRCVPISNHLYFYWYRQILGQKVEFLVSFYNNEISEKSEIFDDQFSVERPDGSNFTLKIRSTKLEDSAMYFCASILLAPTDNEQFFGPGTRLTVL.